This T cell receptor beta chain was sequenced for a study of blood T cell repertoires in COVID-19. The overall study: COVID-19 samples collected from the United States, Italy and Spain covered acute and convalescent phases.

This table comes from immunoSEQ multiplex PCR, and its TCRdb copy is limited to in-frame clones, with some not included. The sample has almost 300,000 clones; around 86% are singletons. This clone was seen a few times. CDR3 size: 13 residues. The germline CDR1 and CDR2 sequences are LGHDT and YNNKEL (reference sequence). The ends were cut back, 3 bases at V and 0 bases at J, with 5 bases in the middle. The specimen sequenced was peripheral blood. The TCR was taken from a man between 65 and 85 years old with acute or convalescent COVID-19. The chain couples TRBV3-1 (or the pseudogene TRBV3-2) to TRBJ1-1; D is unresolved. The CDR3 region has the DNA TGTGCCAGCAGCCAGTTTATGAACACTGAAGCTTTCTTT. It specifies CASSQFMNTEAFF.